One sample yielded the 9 T cell receptor beta chains listed below, sequenced in a study of Graves' ophthalmopathy and Graves' hyperthyroidism. Amplified TCR beta CDR3 regions were obtained using RNA transcripts as template. RT-PCR with HTBI primers came first, then second-round multiplex PCR. TCRdb reprocessed the multiplex PCR reads via MiXCR and lists one record per CDR3 protein. This repertoire shows 200,000 to 250,000 distinct CDR3 sequences, roughly 50% found once; its top ten account for less than 50%. Sequencing used peripheral blood. All receptors come from an adult man with Graves' ophthalmopathy.

This clonotype was found once. The rearrangement links TRBV5-6 to TRBJ2-7; 7 bases map to TRBD2. Unmatched junction bases numbered 7, after V lost 2 bases and J lost 2 bases. Looked up from germline, CDR1 is SGHDT and CDR2 is YYEEEE. The CDR3 consists of 15 residues. The CDR3 coding sequence is TGTGCCAGCAGCTTCGGGGGGTTGGGGACCTACGAGCAGTACTTC. Amino acids: CASSFGGLGTYEQYF. Based on the CDR3 plus reference TRBV5-6 and TRBJ2-7, the full variable domain is DAGVTQSPTHLIKTRGQQVTLRCSPKSGHDTVSWYQQALGQGPQFIFQYYEEEERQRGNFPDRFSGHQFPNYSSELNVNALLLGDSALYLCASSFGGLGTYEQYFGPGTRLTVT.

The rearrangement links TRBV12-5 to TRBJ2-7; D is uncertain. The CDR3 length is 16 residues. Germline V gene data show CDR1 as LGHNT and CDR2 as FRNRAP. V dropped 0 bases and J dropped 4 bases, with 16 bases sitting between them. CDR3 in DNA: TGTGCTAGTGGTTTGGTACCGGCAGTCGTTTTATACGAGCAGTACTTC. This gives the protein CASGLVPAVVLYEQYF. The full variable domain, with the rest looked up from reference TRBV12-5 and TRBJ2-7, is DARVTQTPRHKVTEMGQEVTMRCQPILGHNTVFWYRQTMMQGLELLAYFRNRAPLDDSGMPKDRFSAEMPDATLATLKIQPSEPRDSAVYFCASGLVPAVVLYEQYFGPGTRLTVT.

This clonotype was observed many times. The chain couples TRBV7-2 to TRBJ2-2; no firm D call. This CDR3 spans 13 amino acids. Trimming took off 5 bases at V and 0 bases at J, with 4 bases between the two ends. Germline CDR1 SGHTA, CDR2 FQGNSA. CDR3 coding DNA: TGTGCCAGCAGCCCCTCGAACACCGGGGAGCTGTTTTTT. This sequence encodes CASSPSNTGELFF.

This clonotype has more than one count but fewer than ten. The chain is built from TRBV29-1 and TRBJ2-5, with 10 bases aligning to TRBD1. The CDR3 consists of 13 residues. With 3 bases clipped from V and 2 bases from J, the junction kept 0 bases outside the gene matches. Germline lookup yields CDR1 SQVTM and CDR2 ANQGSEA. CDR3 coding DNA: TGCAGCGTTGAGGACAGGGGGCAAGAGACCCAGTACTTC. Amino acids: CSVEDRGQETQYF.

The gene calls are TRBV2 and TRBJ1-5, with D uncertain. The CDR3 contains 17 residues. The V and J ends lost 5 bases and 1 base respectively, with 18 bases between them. Germline V gene sequence: CDR1 SNHLY, CDR2 FYNNEI. The DNA of the CDR3 is TGTGCCAGCAGTAAAGGACCGAATACGAGGAGCAATCAGCCCCAGCATTTT. Translation gives CASSKGPNTRSNQPQHF.

This clonotype was seen once. This chain connects TRBV15 to TRBJ1-4; possible D gene TRBD1, 5 bases. From germline, CDR1 is LNHNV and CDR2 YYDKDF (reference sequence). The CDR3 contains 15 residues. With 4 bases removed from V and 8 bases from J, the gap between germline ends came to 17 bases. CDR3: CATSNRRGEGEKLFF. DNA of the CDR3: TGTGCCACCAGCAATCGGAGGGGTGAGGGAGAAAAACTGTTTTTT.

The rearrangement uses TRBV7-6 and TRBJ1-1; D is uncertain. The V end was cut by 0 bases, the J end by 8 bases, with 10 bases between. Per the germline V gene, CDR1 is SGHVS and CDR2 is FNYEAQ. This CDR3 has 13 residues. CDR3 sequence (DNA): TGTGCCAGCAGCTTAGCCCCCCGAGTCGAAGCTTTCTTT. Protein product: CASSLAPRVEAFF.

This clonotype has more than one count but fewer than ten. The CDR3 coding sequence is TGTGCCAGCAGTAAGGCAACTAACTATGGCTACACCTTC. Its translation: CASSKATNYGYTF. The chain recombines TRBV6-5 with TRBJ1-2, with D hard to call. V dropped 5 bases and J dropped 0 bases, with 7 bases sitting between them. Germline V CDR1 and CDR2: MNHEY, SVGAGI. This CDR3 spans 13 amino acids.

The chain uses TRBV14 and TRBJ1-2; D is uncertain. The CDR3 has 14 amino acids. Trimming cost V 4 bases and J 6 bases, with 15 bases left between them. The germline CDR1 and CDR2 sequences are SGHDN and FVKESK. The CDR3 DNA is TGTGCCAGCAGCCCCACTTACATCAAGGATGGCTACACCTTC. Translating it yields CASSPTYIKDGYTF.